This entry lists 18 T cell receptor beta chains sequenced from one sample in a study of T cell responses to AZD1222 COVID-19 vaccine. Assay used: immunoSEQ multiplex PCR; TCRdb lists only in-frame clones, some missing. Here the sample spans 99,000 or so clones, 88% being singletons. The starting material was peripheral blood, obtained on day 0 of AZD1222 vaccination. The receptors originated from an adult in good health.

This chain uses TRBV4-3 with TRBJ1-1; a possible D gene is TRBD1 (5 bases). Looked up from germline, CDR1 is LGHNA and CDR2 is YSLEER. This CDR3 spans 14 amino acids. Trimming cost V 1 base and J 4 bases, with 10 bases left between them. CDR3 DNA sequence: TGCGCCAGCAGCCAAGGTGACAGCTCCACTGAAGCTTTCTTT. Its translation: CASSQGDSSTEAFF.

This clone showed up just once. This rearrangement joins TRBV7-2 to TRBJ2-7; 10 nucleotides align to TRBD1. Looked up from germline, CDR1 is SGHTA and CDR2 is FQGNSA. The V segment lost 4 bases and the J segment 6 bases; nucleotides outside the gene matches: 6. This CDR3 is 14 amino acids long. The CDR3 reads CASSSSRDRGEQYF. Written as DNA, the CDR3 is TGTGCCAGCAGCTCGTCCCGGGACAGGGGCGAGCAGTACTTC.

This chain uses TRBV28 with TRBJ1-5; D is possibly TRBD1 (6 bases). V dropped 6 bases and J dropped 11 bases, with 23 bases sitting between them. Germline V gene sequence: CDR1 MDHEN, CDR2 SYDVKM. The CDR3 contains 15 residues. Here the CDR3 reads CASSLPGGPRGAQHF. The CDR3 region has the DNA TGTGCCAGCAGCCTACCCGGGGGCCCCCGCGGGGCCCAGCATTTT. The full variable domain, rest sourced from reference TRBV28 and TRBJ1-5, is DVKVTQSSRYLVKRTGEKVFLECVQDMDHENMFWYRQDPGLGLRLIYFSYDVKMKEKGDIPEGYSVSREKKERFSLILESASTNQTSMYLCASSLPGGPRGAQHFGDGTRLSIL.

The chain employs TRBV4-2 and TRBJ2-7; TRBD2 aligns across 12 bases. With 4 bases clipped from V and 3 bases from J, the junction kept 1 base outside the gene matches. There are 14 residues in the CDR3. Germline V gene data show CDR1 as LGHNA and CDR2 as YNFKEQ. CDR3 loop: CASSRTSGDYEQYF. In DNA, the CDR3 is TGTGCCAGCAGCCGGACTAGCGGGGACTACGAGCAGTACTTC.

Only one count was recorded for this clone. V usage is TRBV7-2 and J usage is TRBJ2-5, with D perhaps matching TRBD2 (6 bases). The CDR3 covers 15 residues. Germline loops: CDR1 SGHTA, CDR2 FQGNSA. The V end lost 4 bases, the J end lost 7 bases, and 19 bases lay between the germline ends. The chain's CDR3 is CASSSGDVWRGTQYF. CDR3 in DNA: TGTGCCAGCAGCTCCGGGGACGTGTGGCGGGGGACCCAGTACTTC. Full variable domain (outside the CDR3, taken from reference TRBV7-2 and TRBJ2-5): GAGVSQSPSNKVTEKGKDVELRCDPISGHTALYWYRQSLGQGLEFLIYFQGNSAPDKSGLPSDRFSAERTGGSVSTLTIQRTQQEDSAVYLCASSSGDVWRGTQYFGPGTRLLVL.

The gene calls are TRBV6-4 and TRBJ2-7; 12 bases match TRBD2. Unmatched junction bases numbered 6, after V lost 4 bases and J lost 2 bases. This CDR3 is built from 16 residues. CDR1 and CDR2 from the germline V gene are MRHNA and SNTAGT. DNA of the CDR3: TGTGCCAGCAGTGGATCACTAGCGGGAGGAGCCTACGAGCAGTACTTC. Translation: CASSGSLAGGAYEQYF.

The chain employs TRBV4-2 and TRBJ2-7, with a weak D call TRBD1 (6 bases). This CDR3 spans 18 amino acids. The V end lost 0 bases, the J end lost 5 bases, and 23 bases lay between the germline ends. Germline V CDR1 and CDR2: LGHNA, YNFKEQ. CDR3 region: CASSQDQAPITGSHEQYF. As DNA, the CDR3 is TGTGCCAGCAGCCAAGATCAAGCCCCAATCACAGGGAGCCACGAGCAGTACTTC.

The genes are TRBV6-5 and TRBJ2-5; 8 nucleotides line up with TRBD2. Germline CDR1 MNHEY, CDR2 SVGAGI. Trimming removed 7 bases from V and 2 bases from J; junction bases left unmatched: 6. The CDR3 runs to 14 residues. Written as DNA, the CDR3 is TGTGCCAGCAATCAACTAGCGGCTCAAGAGACCCAGTACTTC. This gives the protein CASNQLAAQETQYF.

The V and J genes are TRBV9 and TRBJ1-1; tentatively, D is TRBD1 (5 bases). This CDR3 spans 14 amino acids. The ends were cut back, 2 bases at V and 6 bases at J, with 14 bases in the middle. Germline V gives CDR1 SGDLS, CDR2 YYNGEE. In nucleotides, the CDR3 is TGTGCCAGCAGCGTTGGTGACAGCGGGGCTGAAGCTTTCTTT. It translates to CASSVGDSGAEAFF.

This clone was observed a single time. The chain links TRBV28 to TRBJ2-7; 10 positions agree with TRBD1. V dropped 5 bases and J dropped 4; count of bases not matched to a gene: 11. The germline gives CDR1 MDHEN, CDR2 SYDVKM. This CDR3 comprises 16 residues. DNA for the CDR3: TGTGCCAGCAGTCCAATTAGGGGACAGGGGCGGTACGAGCAGTACTTC. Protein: CASSPIRGQGRYEQYF.

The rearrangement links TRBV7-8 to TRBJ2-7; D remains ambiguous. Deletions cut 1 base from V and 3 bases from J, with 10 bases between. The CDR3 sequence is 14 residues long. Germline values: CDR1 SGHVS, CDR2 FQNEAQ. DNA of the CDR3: TGTGCCAGCAGCTTAGGCGGCAGTATCTACGAGCAGTACTTC. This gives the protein CASSLGGSIYEQYF. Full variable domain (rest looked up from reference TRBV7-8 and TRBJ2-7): GAGVSQSPRYKVAKRGQDVALRCDPISGHVSLFWYQQALGQGPEFLTYFQNEAQLDKSGLPSDRFFAERPEGSVSTLKIQRTQQEDSAVYLCASSLGGSIYEQYFGPGTRLTVT.

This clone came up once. In DNA, the CDR3 is TGTGCCAGCAGTTATTTCCAGGGTACTGAAGCTTTCTTT. Protein sequence: CASSYFQGTEAFF. The chain links TRBV6-5 to TRBJ1-1; D is possibly TRBD1 (5 bases). Per the germline V gene, CDR1 is MNHEY and CDR2 is SVGAGI. Trimming took off 3 bases at V and 5 bases at J, with 10 bases between the two ends. This CDR3 has 13 residues.

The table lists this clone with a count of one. CDR3: CAWSGQGVSNQPQHF. In DNA, the CDR3 is TGTGCCTGGAGTGGGCAGGGGGTTAGCAATCAGCCCCAGCATTTT. The chain employs TRBV30 and TRBJ1-5; 7 positions match TRBD1. The CDR3 is 15 amino acids. V lost 1 base, J lost 0 bases, and 3 bases stayed unmatched. Germline CDR1 is GTSNPN and CDR2 is SVGIG (reference sequence). The full variable domain, rest sourced from reference TRBV30 and TRBJ1-5, is SQTIHQWPATLVQPVGSPLSLECTVEGTSNPNLYWYRQAAGRGLQLLFYSVGIGQISSEVPQNLSASRPQDRQFILSSKKLLLSDSGFYLCAWSGQGVSNQPQHFGDGTRLSIL.

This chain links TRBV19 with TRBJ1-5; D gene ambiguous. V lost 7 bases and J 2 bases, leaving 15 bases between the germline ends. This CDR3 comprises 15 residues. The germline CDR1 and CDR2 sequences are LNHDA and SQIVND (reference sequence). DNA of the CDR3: TGTGCCAGTACCCCTTATTGGGGTGGCAATCAGCCCCAGCATTTT. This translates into CASTPYWGGNQPQHF.

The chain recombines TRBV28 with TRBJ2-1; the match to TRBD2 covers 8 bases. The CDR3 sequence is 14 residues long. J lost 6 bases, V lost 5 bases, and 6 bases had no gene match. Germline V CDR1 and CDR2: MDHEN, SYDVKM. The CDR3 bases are TGTGCCAGCAGTCTAGGACTAGCTACCAATGAGCAGTTCTTC. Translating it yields CASSLGLATNEQFF.

The CDR3 DNA sequence: TGTGCCAGCAGTTTTGGGGTCACCTCCTACGAGCAGTACTTC. Residues: CASSFGVTSYEQYF. The V call is TRBV27, the J call TRBJ2-7; unclear D gene. CDR1 is MNHEY and CDR2 is SMNVEV in the germline V gene (reference sequence). This CDR3 region has 14 residues. V dropped 3 bases and J dropped 0 bases, with 9 bases sitting between them.

This CDR3 is CASSLEWNSPGFF. Here the CDR3 DNA reads TGTGCCAGCAGCTTAGAGTGGAACTCCCCAGGGTTCTTC. The chain recombines TRBV11-3 with TRBJ2-1; unclear D gene. The length of the CDR3 is 13 residues. Trimming took 0 bases from V and 15 from J, leaving 15 bases between them. CDR1 and CDR2 (germline): SGHNT, YENEEA.

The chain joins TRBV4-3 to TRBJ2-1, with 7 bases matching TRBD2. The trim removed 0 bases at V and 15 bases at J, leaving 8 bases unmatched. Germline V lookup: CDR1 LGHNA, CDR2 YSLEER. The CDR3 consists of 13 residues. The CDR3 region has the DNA TGCGCCAGCAGCCAAGATAGAGACGGGAGGCGGTTCTTC. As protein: CASSQDRDGRRFF.